The clone carrying this TCR beta chain occurred a few times. This entry belongs to a study of CD8+ T cells in alopecia areata. Study details: The tofacitinib course ran for 6 to 18 months and was followed by 6 months off drug.

Individuals with alopecia areata gave both lesional scalp punch biopsies and peripheral blood for collection. CDR3 size: 14 residues. Losses at the gene ends were 7 bases for V and 5 bases for J; bases not matched to a gene: 10. Germline lookup yields CDR1 SGHAT and CDR2 FQNNGV. Extraction of RNA preceded its reverse transcription into cDNA, which served as the sequencing template. Only in-frame clones appear in the TCRdb table, and some are missing; sequencing was by immunoSEQ multiplex PCR. Of about 7,400 clones detected, 65% to 75% appear once; the ten largest clones hold under 25%. The rearrangement links TRBV11-2 to TRBJ2-5, with 7 nucleotides matching TRBD2. Material: skin, obtained at week 0. This receptor was identified in a human donor with alopecia areata. The CDR3 protein is CASNDGLVSETQYF. In nucleotides, the CDR3 is TGTGCCAGCAACGACGGACTAGTTTCGGAGACCCAGTACTTC.